The 17 T cell receptor beta chains below come from one sample, sequenced in a study. TCRdb keeps only in-frame clones here, not all; method: immunoSEQ multiplex PCR. The sample gives tens of thousands of clones, roughly 93% of which show up once; about 10% is in the top ten. The specimen sequenced was PBMCs. These receptors all stem from a man aged 40-49 years with rheumatoid arthritis.

The rearrangement links TRBV24-1 to TRBJ2-1; D remains unclear. Trimming stripped 1 base from V and 8 bases from J, with 5 bases between. The length of the CDR3 is 12 residues. In germline, CDR1 is KGHDR, CDR2 SFDVKD. CDR3 in DNA: TGTGCCACCAGTGATTTAGGAGATGAGCAGTTCTTC. Protein: CATSDLGDEQFF.

This clone is a singleton in its sample. This chain joins TRBV7-6 and TRBJ2-1, with 11 bases that match TRBD2. This CDR3 is built from 17 residues. In germline, CDR1 is SGHVS, CDR2 FNYEAQ. The junction had 9 bases not matched to a gene; V was cut back by 5 bases and J by 3 bases. The CDR3 region is CASSPVASGGIYNEQFF. Here the CDR3 DNA reads TGTGCCAGCAGCCCCGTCGCTAGCGGGGGGATCTACAATGAGCAGTTCTTC.

The V gene is TRBV19, the J gene TRBJ1-5; D unresolved. Per the germline V gene, CDR1 is LNHDA and CDR2 is SQIVND (reference sequence). This CDR3 is 17 amino acids long. Trimming took off 9 bases at V and 0 bases at J, with 21 bases between the two ends. The CDR3 DNA follows: TGTGCCAGCTCTTGGGCTCCGGGCCAGAATAGCAATCAGCCCCAGCATTTT. It specifies CASSWAPGQNSNQPQHF.

V is TRBV5-1 and J is TRBJ1-2, with 11 nucleotides matching TRBD1. Germline values: CDR1 SGHRS, CDR2 YFSETQ. CDR3 length: 17 residues. With 2 bases clipped from V and 6 bases from J, the junction kept 12 bases outside the gene matches. The CDR3 coding sequence is TGCGCCAGCAGCTTTAATCCCGGGACAGGGGGTAATAATGGCTACACCTTC. Its protein product is CASSFNPGTGGNNGYTF.

J is TRBJ1-1 and V is TRBV15; D may be TRBD1 (5 bases). Germline CDR1 and CDR2: LNHNV and YYDKDF (reference sequence). There are 15 residues in the CDR3. Trimming took off 5 bases at V and 1 base at J, with 14 bases between the two ends. CDR3 sequence reads: CATSREGTSNTEAFF. CDR3 bases: TGTGCCACCAGCCGCGAGGGGACTTCGAACACTGAAGCTTTCTTT. Full variable domain (outside the CDR3, taken from reference TRBV15 and TRBJ1-1): DAMVIQNPRYQVTQFGKPVTLSCSQTLNHNVMYWYQQKSSQAPKLLFHYYDKDFNNEADTPDNFQSRRPNTSFCFLDIRSPGLGDTAMYLCATSREGTSNTEAFFGQGTRLTVV.

In the case of this clone: In this CDR3 the conserved last residue, phenylalanine or tryptophan, is missing, so a read error is likely. The DNA is left out, because the CDR3 cannot be placed on it with certainty; the CDR3 is given as TCRdb lists it. The chain carries TRBV24-1 and TRBJ2-3; the table calls TRBD2, which could not be checked here. From its first to its last residue, the CDR3 has 11 amino acids. Germline CDR1 reads KGHDR; CDR2 reads SFDVKD. The CDR3 loop is CATSDRTSSLG.

This clone was detected only once. The V and J genes are TRBV28 and TRBJ2-2; either TRBD1 or TRBD2 may supply D (5 bases each). V was cut by 3 bases and J by 4 bases, with 21 bases left in between. Germline CDR1 MDHEN, CDR2 SYDVKM. This CDR3 has 18 amino acids. Here the CDR3 DNA reads TGTGCCAGCAGTTTCACGGGGTCGGGGCCTTGGGGCACCGGGGAGCTGTTTTTT. It yields the protein CASSFTGSGPWGTGELFF.

The chain links TRBV7-2 to TRBJ2-7; TRBD2 is a possible D gene (5 bases). Germline CDR1 is SGHTA and CDR2 is FQGNSA. The CDR3 covers 15 residues. Trimming shortened V by 5 bases and J by 3 bases, and 17 bases separated the two germline ends. This chain's CDR3 is CASSPGSLLYYEQYF. The CDR3 bases are TGTGCCAGCAGCCCGGGATCCCTCCTCTACTACGAGCAGTACTTC.

V gene TRBV28 combines with J gene TRBJ2-3, with 7 positions matching TRBD2. Germline CDR1 is MDHEN and CDR2 is SYDVKM. The trim removed 5 bases at V and 2 bases at J, leaving 10 bases unmatched. The CDR3 extends over 16 amino acids. This CDR3 is CASSPGLLDLTDTQYF. The CDR3 bases are TGTGCCAGCAGTCCGGGACTACTCGATCTCACAGATACGCAGTATTTT.

The chain links TRBV3-1 (or the pseudogene TRBV3-2) to TRBJ1-2; D gene ambiguous. Germline values: CDR1 LGHDT, CDR2 YNNKEL (reference sequence). The V end was cut by 0 bases, the J end by 4 bases, with 18 bases between. The CDR3 consists of 17 residues. CDR3 sequence reads: CASSQEVGWERVYGYTF. The CDR3, as DNA: TGTGCCAGCAGCCAAGAGGTGGGGTGGGAGCGAGTCTATGGCTACACCTTC.

To note about this clone: Its ends do not fully match the called genes, so a read error is possible. J is TRBJ2-2 and V is TRBV7-7, with 10 bases lining up with TRBD1. CDR1 is SSHAT and CDR2 is FNYEAQ in the germline V gene (reference sequence). The CDR3 has 14 amino acids. The CDR3 DNA sequence: TGTGCTAGCAGCTCAGGACAGGGGGCCGGGGAGCTGTTTTTT. This sequence encodes CASSSGQGAGELFF.

J is TRBJ2-6 and V is TRBV2; TRBD1 is a possible D gene (6 bases). Between the trimmed V and J ends, which lost 4 bases and 0 bases, there was a span of 10 bases. The CDR3 has 16 residues. Germline V gene data show CDR1 as SNHLY and CDR2 as FYNNEI. The CDR3 reads CASSGGPPSGANVLTF. The DNA for the CDR3 is TGTGCCAGCAGTGGGGGGCCCCCCTCTGGGGCCAACGTCCTGACTTTC. Supplemented by reference TRBV2 and TRBJ2-6, the full variable domain reads EPEVTQTPSHQVTQMGQEVILRCVPISNHLYFYWYRQILGQKVEFLVSFYNNEISEKSEIFDDQFSVERPDGSNFTLKIRSTKLEDSAMYFCASSGGPPSGANVLTFGAGSRLTVL.

The chain recombines TRBV2 with TRBJ1-3, with D possibly TRBD1 on 5 matching bases. The germline V gene has CDR1 SNHLY and CDR2 FYNNEI. This CDR3 spans 16 amino acids. Trimming removed 3 bases from V and 6 bases from J, with 18 bases in between. DNA for the CDR3: TGTGCCAGCAGTGAGGAGGGACTCCTCGGGGAAAACACCATATATTTT. It specifies CASSEEGLLGENTIYF.

The rearrangement links TRBV28 to TRBJ1-6, with D maybe TRBD1 (5 bases). This CDR3 has 13 residues. The V gene's germline CDR1 is MDHEN and CDR2 SYDVKM. Trimming pared 8 bases from V and 10 bases from J, leaving 15 bases between. The CDR3 nucleotides are TGTGCCAGCGTCCTTCAGGGCCGCTCACCCCTCCACTTT. The encoded protein is CASVLQGRSPLHF.

V usage is TRBV15 and J usage is TRBJ2-7; 10 nucleotides agree with TRBD2. Germline CDR1 is LNHNV and CDR2 is YYDKDF (reference sequence). The CDR3 extends over 15 amino acids. Losses at the gene ends were 1 base for V and 3 bases for J; bases not matched to a gene: 3. The CDR3 sequence is CATSRGTSGNYEQYF. The DNA for the CDR3 is TGTGCCACCAGCAGAGGAACTAGCGGGAACTACGAGCAGTACTTC.

The chain is built from TRBV7-2 and TRBJ1-2; no firm D call. The CDR3 length is 17 residues. V lost 0 bases to trimming and J lost 1 base, with 15 bases between them. Germline lookup yields CDR1 SGHTA and CDR2 FQGNSA. For the CDR3, the DNA is TGTGCCAGCAGCTTAGCCGACCGGGATTATGATAACTATGGCTACACCTTC. Translating gives CASSLADRDYDNYGYTF.

This clone was picked up one time. The V call is TRBV3-1 (or the pseudogene TRBV3-2), the J call TRBJ1-1; D unresolved. Trimming shortened V by 4 bases and J by 1 base, and 7 bases separated the two germline ends. Germline assignment: CDR1 LGHDT and CDR2 YNNKEL (reference sequence). This CDR3 has 13 amino acids. The CDR3 loop is CASSPETNTEAFF. CDR3 sequence (DNA): TGTGCCAGCAGCCCTGAGACGAACACTGAAGCTTTCTTT.